The present T cell receptor beta chain was sequenced within a study of a mutant IDH1 vaccine in newly diagnosed glioma. As for the study in general: Vaccine dosing followed radiotherapy by 4-6 weeks, or accompanied temozolomide cycles. Of the patients given treatment, around 62% were male and approximately 38% were female, and a mean age of around 44 years was recorded.

Sample time point: week 23, last vaccination. A 20-mer mutant IDH1 peptide at 300 ug was injected subcutaneously with topical imiquimod. TCRdb keeps only in-frame clones here, not all; method: immunoSEQ multiplex PCR. In the table there are 30,000 to 40,000 clones, about four fifths of which are singletons. This CDR3 spans 15 amino acids. Germline trimming cut 6 bases from V and 5 bases from J; bases unmatched to any gene: 10. Germline-derived CDR1 and CDR2 are ENHRY and SYGVKD. Notes on this clone: Its specificity is not known.

The sequences come from PBMCs, collected from a glioma patient whose treatment included an IDH1 peptide vaccine. The clonotype originates from a man aged 35 to 55 with glioma. The chain couples TRBV10-3 to TRBJ2-5; 9 bases are shared with TRBD2. The CDR3 loop is CAIRPLAGGPETQYF. Written as DNA, the CDR3 is TGTGCCATCAGACCCCTGGCGGGAGGGCCGGAGACCCAGTACTTC.